Shown below are 26 T cell receptor beta chains from a single sample sequenced in a study of blood T cell repertoires in COVID-19. Assay used: immunoSEQ multiplex PCR; TCRdb lists only in-frame clones, some missing. This sample has about 160,000 clones, with over 90% found just once. Sequenced: peripheral blood. Receptor source: a middle-aged man with acute or convalescent COVID-19.

The chain carries TRBV7-9 and TRBJ2-7; D remains ambiguous. V was trimmed by 5 bases and J by 0 bases, leaving 5 bases between them. The CDR3 is made up of 12 amino acids. Looked up from germline, CDR1 is SEHNR and CDR2 is FQNEAQ (reference sequence). The CDR3 is CASSLSSYEQYV. The CDR3 DNA is TGTGCCAGCAGCCTTAGCTCCTACGAGCAGTACGTC.

The chain couples TRBV6-6 to TRBJ2-6; D remains unclear. The V gene's germline CDR1 is MNHNY and CDR2 SVGAGI (reference sequence). V lost 5 bases and J 0 bases, leaving 8 bases between the germline ends. CDR3 length: 15 amino acids. CDR3 loop: CASSPLSSGANVLTF. The CDR3 DNA reads as TGTGCCAGCAGTCCCCTGTCCTCTGGGGCCAACGTCCTGACTTTC.

The genes are TRBV3-1 (or the pseudogene TRBV3-2) and TRBJ1-4; D uncertain. This CDR3 spans 14 amino acids. V gave up 5 bases and J gave up 8 bases, with 15 bases separating them. Per the germline V gene, CDR1 is LGHDT and CDR2 is YNNKEL (reference sequence). CDR3 in DNA: TGTGCCAGCAGCTCGAGGCCGGGTGAAGAAAAACTGTTTTTT. Residues: CASSSRPGEEKLFF.

The rearrangement links TRBV19 to TRBJ1-1; TRBD1 agrees at 7 bases. CDR1 and CDR2 from the germline V gene are LNHDA and SQIVND (reference sequence). This CDR3 is built from 15 residues. Unmatched junction bases numbered 12, after V lost 4 bases and J lost 7 bases. The CDR3 sequence: CASSTAGTADIEAFF. The DNA for the CDR3 is TGTGCCAGTAGTACAGCCGGGACAGCAGATATTGAAGCTTTCTTT.

The chain couples TRBV5-1 to TRBJ2-7; tentative D call: TRBD1 (7 bases). CDR1 is SGHRS, CDR2 YFSETQ, per germline. Deletions cut 0 bases from V and 0 bases from J, with 16 bases between. This CDR3 is 17 amino acids long. The DNA of the CDR3 is TGCGCCAGCAGCTTGGTCGGGGGACAGTCGAGCTCCTACGAGCAGTACTTC. Its translation: CASSLVGGQSSSYEQYF.

V usage is TRBV5-1 and J usage is TRBJ2-7, with TRBD1 identical over 9 bases. Germline CDR1 is SGHRS and CDR2 is YFSETQ. CDR3 length: 14 amino acids. V gave up 6 bases and J gave up 0 bases; unmatched junction bases: 4. CDR3 nucleotides: TGCGCCAGCACACGGGGACAGGGCTCCTACGAGCAGTACTTC. Its translation is CASTRGQGSYEQYF.

Points on this clone: Sequence at one end of the junction differs from germline and may be a read error. The chain employs TRBV27 and TRBJ1-5; no clear D. Germline V lookup: CDR1 MNHEY, CDR2 SMNVEV (reference sequence). The CDR3 runs 14 residues. The CDR3: CASSLRGRNPPQHF. The CDR3 nucleotides are TGTGCCAGCAGTTTGCGAGGCCGAAATCCGCCCCAGCATTTT.

The rearrangement links TRBV3-1 (or the pseudogene TRBV3-2) to TRBJ1-5; possibly TRBD1 for D (5 bases). The CDR3 covers 12 residues. Trimming stripped 5 bases from V and 4 bases from J, with 6 bases between. CDR1 LGHDT and CDR2 YNNKEL come from the germline V gene (reference sequence). CDR3 amino acids: CASSRGNQPQHF. DNA for the CDR3: TGTGCCAGCAGCAGGGGAAATCAGCCCCAGCATTTT.

The chain carries TRBV18 and TRBJ2-2, with D possibly matching TRBD2 (6 bases). The CDR3 runs to 16 residues. Deletions cut 6 bases from V and 0 bases from J, with 14 bases between. Germline V gene lookup returns CDR1 KGHSH and CDR2 LQKENI. This CDR3 reads CASSGLTGANTGELFF. DNA of the CDR3: TGTGCCAGCTCCGGCCTGACGGGGGCGAACACCGGGGAGCTGTTTTTT.

The CDR3, as DNA: TGTGCCAGCAGTCGTTTCGGGGGGGCCCTGAATGAGCAGTTCTTC. Its protein is CASSRFGGALNEQFF. This sequence joins TRBV6-2 or TRBV6-3 and TRBJ2-1; 8 nucleotides align to TRBD2. The junction had 10 bases not matched to a gene; V was cut back by 5 bases and J by 7 bases. Per the germline V gene, CDR1 is MNHEY and CDR2 is SVGEGT. The CDR3 sequence is 15 residues long.

This rearrangement joins TRBV27 to TRBJ1-4, with D tentatively TRBD1 (6 bases). The CDR3 is 14 residues long. The germline V and J ends were trimmed by 3 bases and 5 bases, with 10 bases remaining between them. Germline CDR1 and CDR2: MNHEY and SMNVEV (reference sequence). The CDR3 DNA reads as TGTGCCAGCAGTTTGAACAGGGTAAATGAAAAACTGTTTTTT. Encoded protein: CASSLNRVNEKLFF.

This chain's CDR3 is CASSLSTGTGELFF. CDR3 bases: TGTGCCAGCAGCTTGTCCACAGGGACCGGGGAGCTGTTTTTT. The chain links TRBV5-6 to TRBJ2-2, with D maybe TRBD1 (6 bases). The CDR3 is 14 residues long. V was trimmed by 1 base and J by 5 bases, leaving 9 bases between them. CDR1 is SGHDT, CDR2 YYEEEE, per germline.

V gene TRBV7-6 combines with J gene TRBJ2-5; 8 bases are shared with TRBD2. The CDR3 consists of 14 residues. Germline CDR1 SGHVS, CDR2 FNYEAQ. J was trimmed by 2 bases and V by 4 bases; bases with no gene match: 3. The CDR3 protein is CASSSGGGQETQYF. As DNA, the CDR3 is TGTGCCAGCAGCTCGGGCGGGGGGCAAGAGACCCAGTACTTC.

The rearrangement uses TRBV9 and TRBJ1-1, with 9 bases aligning to TRBD1. CDR1 is SGDLS and CDR2 is YYNGEE in the germline V gene. V gave up 0 bases and J gave up 6 bases; unmatched junction bases: 12. The CDR3 contains 17 residues. The DNA of the CDR3 is TGTGCCAGCAGCGTAGTCGGTGCCGGGACAGGGATGTCTGAAGCTTTCTTT. Its translation: CASSVVGAGTGMSEAFF.

The chain is built from TRBV28 and TRBJ2-1; D not certain. The CDR3 contains 12 residues. V lost 3 bases, J lost 10 bases, and 10 bases lay in between. Germline V gives CDR1 MDHEN, CDR2 SYDVKM. CDR3 nucleotides: TGTGCCAGCAGTTTTATGGCGCGGGAGCAGTTCTTC. Translated, it gives CASSFMAREQFF.

This chain uses TRBV18 with TRBJ1-1, with D perhaps matching TRBD1 (5 bases). The V gene's germline CDR1 is KGHSH and CDR2 LQKENI. The CDR3 length is 15 residues. V lost 3 bases to trimming and J lost 5 bases, with 16 bases between them. The CDR3 bases are TGTGCCAGCTCACCGGCGTTATGGGGGGGAACTGAAGCTTTCTTT. It yields the protein CASSPALWGGTEAFF. The whole variable domain, remainder taken from reference TRBV18 and TRBJ1-1, is NAGVMQNPRHLVRRRGQEARLRCSPMKGHSHVYWYRQLPEEGLKFMVYLQKENIIDESGMPKERFSAEFPKEGPSILRIQQVVRGDSAAYFCASSPALWGGTEAFFGQGTRLTVV.

About this clone itself: No conserved phenylalanine or tryptophan is present at the end of the CDR3, so a read error is the likely explanation. CDR3 coding DNA: TGCAGCGTTGCGGCAGGGTCTTTCGGCTACACCCTC. Its protein is CSVAAGSFGYTL. This sequence joins TRBV29-1 and TRBJ1-2; possible D gene TRBD1, 5 bases. Between the trimmed V and J ends, which lost 4 bases and 8 bases, there was a span of 14 bases. CDR3 size: 12 residues. Germline V CDR1 and CDR2: SQVTM, ANQGSEA.

In its sample, this clone was seen a few times. This chain uses TRBV28 with TRBJ1-5; possible D gene TRBD1, 6 bases. The germline gives CDR1 MDHEN, CDR2 SYDVKM. The CDR3 covers 17 residues. V lost 5 bases to trimming and J lost 11 bases, with 28 bases between them. The CDR3, as DNA: TGTGCCAGCAGTCTTTCCGGGACACGGTTTTTGGTTGTGGCCCAGCATTTT. It is translated as CASSLSGTRFLVVAQHF.

This clone was seen a single time. The CDR3 sequence: CASSPAGRTSTDTQYF. CDR3 coding DNA: TGTGCCAGCAGCCCAGCGGGTAGGACTAGCACAGATACGCAGTATTTT. This chain links TRBV7-2 with TRBJ2-3, with D possibly matching TRBD2 (6 bases). This CDR3 has 16 residues. The germline CDR1 and CDR2 sequences are SGHTA and FQGNSA. The V end lost 5 bases, the J end lost 0 bases, and 15 bases lay between the germline ends.

V usage is TRBV14 and J usage is TRBJ2-7; D remains unclear. V gave up 0 bases and J gave up 3 bases, with 6 bases separating them. Germline-derived CDR1 and CDR2 are SGHDN and FVKESK. This CDR3 contains 13 residues. CDR3 amino acids: CASSQEGDYEQYF. Written as DNA, the CDR3 is TGTGCCAGCAGCCAAGAAGGAGACTACGAGCAGTACTTC.

A few counts support this clone. The chain links TRBV3-1 (or the pseudogene TRBV3-2) to TRBJ1-5; possible D gene TRBD1, 5 bases. The CDR3 has 14 residues. Deletions cut 5 bases from V and 4 bases from J, with 12 bases between. Germline V gene sequence: CDR1 LGHDT, CDR2 YNNKEL (reference sequence). CDR3 in amino acids: CASSSRSGNQPQHF. The CDR3 coding sequence is TGTGCCAGCAGCTCCCGCTCAGGGAATCAGCCCCAGCATTTT.

This sequence joins TRBV7-9 and TRBJ2-7; 9 bases match TRBD2. This CDR3 contains 15 residues. J was trimmed by 1 base and V by 3 bases; bases with no gene match: 4. Looked up from germline, CDR1 is SEHNR and CDR2 is FQNEAQ (reference sequence). Here the CDR3 DNA reads TGTGCCAGCAGCTTGACGCTAGCGGGATCCTACGAGCAGTACTTC. Translated, it gives CASSLTLAGSYEQYF.

V and J are TRBV7-2 and TRBJ2-3; TRBD2 agrees at 8 bases. There are 19 residues in the CDR3. Trimming took 2 bases from V and 0 from J; bases not matched to a gene: 13. The germline V gene has CDR1 SGHTA and CDR2 FQGNSA. DNA for the CDR3: TGTGCCAGCAGCTTAATGATGCGGCTACTAGCGGCGAGCACAGATACGCAGTATTTT. Translation gives CASSLMMRLLAASTDTQYF.

This clone occurred a few times. This chain uses TRBV28 with TRBJ2-7, with 12 nucleotides matching TRBD2. Germline trimming cut 5 bases from V and 4 bases from J; bases unmatched to any gene: 12. Per the germline V gene, CDR1 is MDHEN and CDR2 is SYDVKM. The CDR3 spans 17 residues. The CDR3 reads CASSVRGLAGTDYEQYF. Here the CDR3 DNA reads TGTGCCAGCAGTGTACGCGGACTAGCGGGAACGGATTACGAGCAGTACTTC. Looking up the rest from reference TRBV28 and TRBJ2-7 gives the full variable domain: DVKVTQSSRYLVKRTGEKVFLECVQDMDHENMFWYRQDPGLGLRLIYFSYDVKMKEKGDIPEGYSVSREKKERFSLILESASTNQTSMYLCASSVRGLAGTDYEQYFGPGTRLTVT.

This clone has only a few counts. The chain has TRBV18 and TRBJ1-2, with D possibly TRBD1 on 6 matching bases. V lost 3 bases and J 2 bases, leaving 13 bases between the germline ends. The CDR3 is made up of 15 amino acids. Germline CDR1 and CDR2: KGHSH and LQKENI. In DNA, the CDR3 is TGTGCCAGCTCACCGGGGGCAGGGGAAAACTATGGCTACACCTTC. Protein: CASSPGAGENYGYTF. The whole variable domain, remainder taken from reference TRBV18 and TRBJ1-2, is NAGVMQNPRHLVRRRGQEARLRCSPMKGHSHVYWYRQLPEEGLKFMVYLQKENIIDESGMPKERFSAEFPKEGPSILRIQQVVRGDSAAYFCASSPGAGENYGYTFGSGTRLTVV.

The chain uses TRBV6-1 and TRBJ2-7; TRBD1 aligns across 10 bases. Unmatched junction bases numbered 7, after V lost 2 bases and J lost 3 bases. From germline, CDR1 is MNHNS and CDR2 SASEGT. The CDR3 has 16 amino acids. The CDR3 nucleotides read TGTGCCAGCAGTGAAATCTCGTGGACAGGGGGCTACGAGCAGTACTTC. This translates into CASSEISWTGGYEQYF.